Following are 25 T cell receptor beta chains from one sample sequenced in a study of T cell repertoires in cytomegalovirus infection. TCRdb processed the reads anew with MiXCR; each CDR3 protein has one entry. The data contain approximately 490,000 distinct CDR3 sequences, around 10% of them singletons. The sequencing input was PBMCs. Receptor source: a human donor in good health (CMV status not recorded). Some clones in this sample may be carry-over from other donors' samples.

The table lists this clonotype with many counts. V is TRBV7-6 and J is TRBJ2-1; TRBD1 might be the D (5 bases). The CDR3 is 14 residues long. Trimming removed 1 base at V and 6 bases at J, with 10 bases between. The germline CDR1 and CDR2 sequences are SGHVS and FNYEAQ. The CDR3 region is CASSLGPGINEQFF. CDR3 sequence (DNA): TGTGCCAGCAGCTTAGGTCCAGGGATCAATGAGCAGTTCTTC.

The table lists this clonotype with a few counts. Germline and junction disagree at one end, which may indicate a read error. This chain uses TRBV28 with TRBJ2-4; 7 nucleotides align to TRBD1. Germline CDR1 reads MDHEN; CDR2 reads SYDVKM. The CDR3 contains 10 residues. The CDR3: CASGLGQWDF. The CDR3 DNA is TGTGCCAGCGGTTTGGGACAGTGGGACTTC.

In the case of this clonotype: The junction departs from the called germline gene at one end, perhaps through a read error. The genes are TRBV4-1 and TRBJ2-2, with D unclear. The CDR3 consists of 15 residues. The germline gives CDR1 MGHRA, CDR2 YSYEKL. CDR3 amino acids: CASRSDKGYTGELFF. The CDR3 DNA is TGTGCCAGCAGATCCGACAAAGGGTACACCGGGGAGCTGTTTTTT.

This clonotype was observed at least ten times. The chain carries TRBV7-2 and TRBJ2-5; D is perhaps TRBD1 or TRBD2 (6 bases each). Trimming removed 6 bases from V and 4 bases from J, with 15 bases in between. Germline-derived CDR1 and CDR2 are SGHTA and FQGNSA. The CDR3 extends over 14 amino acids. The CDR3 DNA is TGTGCCAGCAGGGCTGTGGGGGGCCCAGAGACCCAGTACTTC. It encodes CASRAVGGPETQYF.

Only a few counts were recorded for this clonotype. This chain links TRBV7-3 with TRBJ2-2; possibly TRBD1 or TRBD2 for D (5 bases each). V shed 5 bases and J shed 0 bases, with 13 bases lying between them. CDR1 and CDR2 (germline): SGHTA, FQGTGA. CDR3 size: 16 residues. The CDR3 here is CASSPGRIANTGELFF. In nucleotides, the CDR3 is TGTGCCAGCAGCCCGGGACGGATCGCGAACACCGGGGAGCTGTTTTTT.

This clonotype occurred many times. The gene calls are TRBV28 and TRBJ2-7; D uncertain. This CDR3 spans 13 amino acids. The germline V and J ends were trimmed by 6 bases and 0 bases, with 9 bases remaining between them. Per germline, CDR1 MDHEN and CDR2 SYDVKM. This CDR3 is CASRRPSSYEQYF. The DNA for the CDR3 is TGTGCCAGCAGAAGACCAAGCTCCTACGAGCAGTACTTC.

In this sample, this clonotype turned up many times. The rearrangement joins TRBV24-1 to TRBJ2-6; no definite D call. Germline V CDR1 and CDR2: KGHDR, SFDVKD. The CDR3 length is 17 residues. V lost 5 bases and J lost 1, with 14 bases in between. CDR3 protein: CATSGGALVSGANVLTF. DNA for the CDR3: TGTGCCACCAGTGGTGGTGCTTTGGTGTCTGGGGCCAACGTCCTGACTTTC.

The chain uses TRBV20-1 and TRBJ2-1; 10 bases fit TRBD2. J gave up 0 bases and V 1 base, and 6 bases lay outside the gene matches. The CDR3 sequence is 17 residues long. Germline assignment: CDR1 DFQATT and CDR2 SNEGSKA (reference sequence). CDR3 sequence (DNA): TGCAGTGCTAGAGGCGGACTAGCGGCTACCTCCTACAATGAGCAGTTCTTC. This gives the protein CSARGGLAATSYNEQFF.

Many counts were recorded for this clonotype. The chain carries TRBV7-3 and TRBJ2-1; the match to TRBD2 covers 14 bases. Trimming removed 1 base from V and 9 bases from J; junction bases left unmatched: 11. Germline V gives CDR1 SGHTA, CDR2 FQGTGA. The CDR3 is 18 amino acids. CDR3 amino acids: CASSLKEGGLAGDFEQFF. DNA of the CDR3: TGTGCCAGCAGCTTAAAAGAGGGGGGACTAGCGGGAGATTTTGAGCAGTTCTTC.

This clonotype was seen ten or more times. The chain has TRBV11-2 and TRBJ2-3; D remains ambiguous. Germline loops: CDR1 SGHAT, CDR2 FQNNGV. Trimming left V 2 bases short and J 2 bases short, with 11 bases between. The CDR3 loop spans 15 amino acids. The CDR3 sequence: CASSLNGLPTDTQYF. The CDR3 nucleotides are TGTGCCAGCAGCTTAAATGGCTTACCCACAGATACGCAGTATTTT.

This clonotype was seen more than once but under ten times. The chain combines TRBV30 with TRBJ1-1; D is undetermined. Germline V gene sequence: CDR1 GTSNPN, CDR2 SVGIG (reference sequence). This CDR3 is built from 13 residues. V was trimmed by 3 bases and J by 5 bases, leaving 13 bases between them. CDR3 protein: CAWRPSWSTEAFF. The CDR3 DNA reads TGTGCCTGGAGACCGTCGTGGTCAACTGAAGCTTTCTTT.

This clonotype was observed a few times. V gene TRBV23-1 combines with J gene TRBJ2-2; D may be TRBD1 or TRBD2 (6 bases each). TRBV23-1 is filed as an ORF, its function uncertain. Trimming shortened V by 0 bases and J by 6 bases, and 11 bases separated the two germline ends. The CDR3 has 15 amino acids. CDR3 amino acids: CASSQSTRGPGELFF. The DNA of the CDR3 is TGCGCCAGCAGTCAATCGACTCGGGGGCCCGGGGAGCTGTTTTTT.

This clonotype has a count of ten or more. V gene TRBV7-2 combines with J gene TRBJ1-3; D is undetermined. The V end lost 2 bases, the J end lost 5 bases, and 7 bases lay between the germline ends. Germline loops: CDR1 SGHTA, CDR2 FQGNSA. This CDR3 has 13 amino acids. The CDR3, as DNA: TGTGCCAGCAGCTTATTCCAGAGAAACACCATATATTTT. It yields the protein CASSLFQRNTIYF.

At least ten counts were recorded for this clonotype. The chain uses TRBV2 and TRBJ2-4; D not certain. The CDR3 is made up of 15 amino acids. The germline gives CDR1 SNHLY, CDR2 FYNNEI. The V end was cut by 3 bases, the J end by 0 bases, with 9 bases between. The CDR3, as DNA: TGTGCCAGCAGTGATTTACAGTTAGCCAAAAACATTCAGTACTTC. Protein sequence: CASSDLQLAKNIQYF.

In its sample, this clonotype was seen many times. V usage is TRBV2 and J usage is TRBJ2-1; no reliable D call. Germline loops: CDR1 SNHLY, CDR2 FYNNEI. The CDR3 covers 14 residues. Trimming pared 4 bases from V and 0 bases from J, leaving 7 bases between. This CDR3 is CASSVESSYNEQFF. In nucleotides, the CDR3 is TGTGCCAGCAGTGTGGAGAGCTCCTACAATGAGCAGTTCTTC.

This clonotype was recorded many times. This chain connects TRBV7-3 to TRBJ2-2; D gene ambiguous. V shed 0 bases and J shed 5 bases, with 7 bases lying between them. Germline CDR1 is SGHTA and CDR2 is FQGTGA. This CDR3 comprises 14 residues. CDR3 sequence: CASSLTMGTGELFF. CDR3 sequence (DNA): TGTGCCAGCAGCTTAACAATGGGGACCGGGGAGCTGTTTTTT.

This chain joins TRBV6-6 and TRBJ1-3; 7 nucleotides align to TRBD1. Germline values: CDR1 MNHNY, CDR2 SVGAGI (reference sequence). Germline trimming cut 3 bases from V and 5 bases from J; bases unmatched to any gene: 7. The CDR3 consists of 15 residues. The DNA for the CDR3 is TGTGCCAGCAGTTATAAGAGGGACAGTCGAAACACCATATATTTT. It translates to CASSYKRDSRNTIYF.

CDR3 region: CASGGEPWGETQYF. The CDR3 DNA sequence: TGTGCCAGCGGTGGGGAGCCTTGGGGAGAGACCCAGTACTTC. This chain joins TRBV2 and TRBJ2-5, with TRBD2 as a possible D gene (5 bases). Trimming removed 8 bases at V and 4 bases at J, with 17 bases between. Per the germline V gene, CDR1 is SNHLY and CDR2 is FYNNEI. The CDR3 length is 14 residues.

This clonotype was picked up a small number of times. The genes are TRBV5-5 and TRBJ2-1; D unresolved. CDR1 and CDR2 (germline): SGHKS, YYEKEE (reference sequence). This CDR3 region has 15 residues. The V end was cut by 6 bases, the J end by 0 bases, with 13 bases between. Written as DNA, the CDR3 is TGTGCCAGCAAGAGTGCGTTCGTCTCCTACAATGAGCAGTTCTTC. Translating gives CASKSAFVSYNEQFF.

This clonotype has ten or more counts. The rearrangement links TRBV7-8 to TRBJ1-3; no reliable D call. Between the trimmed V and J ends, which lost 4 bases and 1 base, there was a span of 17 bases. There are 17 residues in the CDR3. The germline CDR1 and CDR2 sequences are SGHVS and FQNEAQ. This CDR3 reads CASSSKIWGRSGNTIYF. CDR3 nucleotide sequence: TGTGCCAGCAGCTCAAAGATCTGGGGAAGGTCTGGAAACACCATATATTTT.

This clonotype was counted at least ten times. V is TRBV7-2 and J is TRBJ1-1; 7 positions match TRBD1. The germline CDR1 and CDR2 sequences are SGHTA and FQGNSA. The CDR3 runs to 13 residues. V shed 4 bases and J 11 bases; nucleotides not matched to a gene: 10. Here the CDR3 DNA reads TGTGCCAGCAGCTCTTTAACAGGGGAAACGGCTTTCTTT. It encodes CASSSLTGETAFF. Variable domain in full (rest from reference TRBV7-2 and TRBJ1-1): GAGVSQSPSNKVTEKGKDVELRCDPISGHTALYWYRQSLGQGLEFLIYFQGNSAPDKSGLPSDRFSAERTGGSVSTLTIQRTQQEDSAVYLCASSSLTGETAFFGQGTRLTVV.

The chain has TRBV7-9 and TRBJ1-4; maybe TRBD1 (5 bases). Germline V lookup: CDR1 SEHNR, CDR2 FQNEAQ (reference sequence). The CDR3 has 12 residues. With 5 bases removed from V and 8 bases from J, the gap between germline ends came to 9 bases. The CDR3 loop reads CASSAQEEKLFF. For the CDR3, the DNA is TGTGCCAGCAGCGCACAGGAGGAAAAACTGTTTTTT. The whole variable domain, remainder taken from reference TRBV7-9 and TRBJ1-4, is DTGVSQNPRHKITKRGQNVTFRCDPISEHNRLYWYRQTLGQGPEFLTYFQNEAQLEKSRLLSDRFSAERPKGSFSTLEIQRTEQGDSAMYLCASSAQEEKLFFGSGTQLSVL.

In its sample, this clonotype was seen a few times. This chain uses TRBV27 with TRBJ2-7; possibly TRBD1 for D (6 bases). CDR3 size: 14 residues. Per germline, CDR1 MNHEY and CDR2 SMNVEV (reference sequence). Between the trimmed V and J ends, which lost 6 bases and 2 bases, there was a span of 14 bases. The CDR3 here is CASSTGRGPYEQYF. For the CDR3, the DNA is TGTGCCAGCAGCACGGGCAGGGGTCCCTACGAGCAGTACTTC.

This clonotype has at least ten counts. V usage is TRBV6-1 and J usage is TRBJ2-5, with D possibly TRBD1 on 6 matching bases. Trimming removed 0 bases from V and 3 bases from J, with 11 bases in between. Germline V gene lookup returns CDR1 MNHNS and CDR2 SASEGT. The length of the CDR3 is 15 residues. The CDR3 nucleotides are TGTGCCAGCAGTGAAGCGAGGGGGAGTAAAGAGACCCAGTACTTC. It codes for CASSEARGSKETQYF.

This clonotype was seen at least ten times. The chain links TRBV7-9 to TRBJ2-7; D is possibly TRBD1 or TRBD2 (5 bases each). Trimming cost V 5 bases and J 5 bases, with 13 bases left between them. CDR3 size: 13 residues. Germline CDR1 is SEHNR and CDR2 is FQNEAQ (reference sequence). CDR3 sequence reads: CASSPGRDDEQYF. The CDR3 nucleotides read TGTGCCAGCAGCCCGGGCCGGGACGACGAGCAGTACTTC.